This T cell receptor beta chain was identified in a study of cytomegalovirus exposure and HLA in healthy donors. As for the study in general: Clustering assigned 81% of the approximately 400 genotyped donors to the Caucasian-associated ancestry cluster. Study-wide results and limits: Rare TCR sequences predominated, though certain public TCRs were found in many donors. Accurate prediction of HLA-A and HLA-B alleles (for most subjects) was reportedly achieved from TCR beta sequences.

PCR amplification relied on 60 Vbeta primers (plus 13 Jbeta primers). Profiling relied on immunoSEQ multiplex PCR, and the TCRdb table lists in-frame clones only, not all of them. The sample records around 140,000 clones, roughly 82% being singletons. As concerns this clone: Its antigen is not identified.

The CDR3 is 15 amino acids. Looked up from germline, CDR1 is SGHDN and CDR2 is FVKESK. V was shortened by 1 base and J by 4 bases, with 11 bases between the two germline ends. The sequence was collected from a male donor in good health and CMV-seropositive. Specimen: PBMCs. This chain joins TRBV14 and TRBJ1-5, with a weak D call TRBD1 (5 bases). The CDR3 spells CASSQAGGGNQPQHF. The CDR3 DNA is TGTGCCAGCAGCCAAGCGGGCGGGGGTAATCAGCCCCAGCATTTT. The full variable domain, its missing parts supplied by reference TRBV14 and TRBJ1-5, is EAGVTQFPSHSVIEKGQTVTLRCDPISGHDNLYWYRRVMGKEIKFLLHFVKESKQDESGMPNNRFLAERTGGTYSTLKVQPAELEDSGVYFCASSQAGGGNQPQHFGDGTRLSIL.